This TCR beta chain stems from a study of cytomegalovirus exposure and HLA in healthy donors. The PCR employed 60 Vbeta primers together with 13 Jbeta primers. Some clones are missing from TCRdb's copy, which holds only in-frame ones; the method was immunoSEQ multiplex PCR. The sample includes around 190,000 clones, more than 75% seen only once; the top ten take about 3%. Points on this clone: As yet, its antigen is unknown.

Whereas donors were nominally healthy upon sampling, unrecorded immune exposures were probable. Study findings and constraints: It has been reported that TCR beta sequences accurately predicted the HLA-A and HLA-B alleles of most subjects. Roughly even sequencing depth across donors was the assumption behind the presence/absence analyses.

Germline V gives CDR1 SEHNR, CDR2 FQNEAQ (reference sequence). The CDR3 runs to 14 residues. V was clipped by 1 base and J by 6 bases, with 13 bases between them. This clonotype originated in a man between 35 and 55 years old in good health and CMV-seropositive. The genes are TRBV7-9 and TRBJ2-7; D is unresolved. The sample comprised PBMCs. The CDR3 DNA follows: TGTGCCAGCAGCTTAGACAGTAATAGGATCGAGCAGTACTTC. Its protein is CASSLDSNRIEQYF.